The table lists the clone carrying this T cell receptor (beta chain) with many counts. Antigen: not known. One entry per CDR3 protein, called by TCRdb with MiXCR from the 5' RACE reads. This sample has 20,000 to 30,000 distinct CDR3 sequences; more than 2% occur once, and the top ten carry approximately 2.2%. The data belong to a study of neurological immune-mediated disorders. CDR3 length: 11 amino acids. V lost 8 bases to trimming and J lost 4 bases; unmatched junction nucleotides: 0. Germline assignment: CDR1 SGHTA and CDR2 FQGNSA. Study-wide points: Private repertoires in all groups were suggested by the absence of shared CDR3 amino acid sequences among expanded clones across subjects.

This clonotype was obtained from a woman aged 45-65 years with multiple sclerosis. The sample comprised PBMCs. The V and J genes are TRBV7-2 and TRBJ2-3; TRBD1 agrees at 7 bases. The CDR3, as DNA: TGTGCCAGCCAGGGGGCAGATACGCAGTATTTT. Translated: CASQGADTQYF. Full variable domain (rest looked up from reference TRBV7-2 and TRBJ2-3): GAGVSQSPSNKVTEKGKDVELRCDPISGHTALYWYRQSLGQGLEFLIYFQGNSAPDKSGLPSDRFSAERTGGSVSTLTIQRTQQEDSAVYLCASQGADTQYFGPGTRLTVL.